The 15 T cell receptor beta chains below come from one sample, sequenced in a study of blood T cell repertoires in COVID-19. Some clones are missing from TCRdb's copy, which holds only in-frame ones; the method was immunoSEQ multiplex PCR. The data contain more than 85,000 clones, 60% to 80% of them singletons. Specimen: peripheral blood. The receptors come from a woman aged 80 or over with active or convalescent COVID-19.

This chain connects TRBV5-1 to TRBJ2-5, with D maybe TRBD2 (7 bases). Germline V gene data show CDR1 as SGHRS and CDR2 as YFSETQ. There are 14 residues in the CDR3. Trimming took off 4 bases at V and 2 bases at J, with 12 bases between the two ends. CDR3 amino acids: CASSTGTTQETQYF. CDR3 DNA: TGCGCCAGCAGCACAGGGACTACACAAGAGACCCAGTACTTC.

This clone was picked up a small number of times. This rearrangement joins TRBV3-1 (or the pseudogene TRBV3-2) to TRBJ1-6; perhaps TRBD1 as D (5 bases). V was trimmed by 1 base and J by 6 bases, leaving 7 bases between them. From germline, CDR1 is LGHDT and CDR2 YNNKEL (reference sequence). The CDR3 is made up of 14 amino acids. The CDR3 nucleotides are TGTGCCAGCAGCCAAGTCCAGGGTAATTCACCCCTCCACTTT. Protein: CASSQVQGNSPLHF.

The rearrangement links TRBV4-1 to TRBJ2-7; unclear D gene. CDR3 size: 12 residues. CDR1 and CDR2 from the germline V gene are MGHRA and YSYEKL. Trimming took 1 base from V and 6 from J, leaving 7 bases between them. CDR3: CASSQVPGEQYF. As DNA, the CDR3 is TGCGCCAGCAGCCAAGTCCCGGGCGAGCAGTACTTC.

V is TRBV28 and J is TRBJ1-5; 8 bases are shared with TRBD1. The CDR3 is 16 residues long. CDR1 is MDHEN, CDR2 SYDVKM, per germline. Trimming at V came to 4 bases and at J to 0 bases, leaving 5 bases not matched to a gene. The CDR3 bases are TGTGCCAGCAGTTCGACAGGGGCATTTAGCAATCAGCCCCAGCATTTT. The encoded protein is CASSSTGAFSNQPQHF.

The sample holds one count of this clone. This chain joins TRBV6-2 or TRBV6-3 and TRBJ2-1; D gene uncertain. Trimming took 3 bases from V and 6 from J, leaving 9 bases between them. Germline V gene sequence: CDR1 MNHEY, CDR2 SVGEGT. This CDR3 region has 13 residues. For the CDR3, the DNA is TGTGCCAGCAGTTATCGGCAGGCCAATGAGCAGTTCTTC. This sequence encodes CASSYRQANEQFF.

The chain couples TRBV19 to TRBJ2-7; 8 nucleotides align to TRBD1. Germline assignment: CDR1 LNHDA and CDR2 SQIVND (reference sequence). V gave up 6 bases and J gave up 1 base; unmatched junction bases: 8. CDR3 length: 15 amino acids. The CDR3 protein is CASRDRARGSYEQYF. In DNA form, the CDR3 reads TGTGCCAGTAGGGACAGGGCCCGGGGTTCCTACGAGCAGTACTTC.

The CDR3 protein is CATSDPGRGEGYTF. CDR3 in DNA: TGTGCCACCAGTGATCCGGGCCGCGGGGAAGGCTACACCTTC. This rearrangement joins TRBV24-1 to TRBJ1-2; D gene ambiguous. From germline, CDR1 is KGHDR and CDR2 SFDVKD. V gave up 3 bases and J gave up 8 bases, with 15 bases separating them. The CDR3 runs to 14 residues.

The chain employs TRBV4-1 and TRBJ2-4, with a possible D match to TRBD2 (6 bases). V was cut by 2 bases and J by 5 bases, with 25 bases left in between. The CDR3 has 19 amino acids. CDR1 MGHRA and CDR2 YSYEKL come from the germline V gene. CDR3 coding DNA: TGCGCCAGCAGCCAATGGTTCGCGAGGCCCGCGGGAAGGGAAAACATTCAGTACTTC. Encoded protein: CASSQWFARPAGRENIQYF.

The V call is TRBV4-3, the J call TRBJ2-5; TRBD2 matches at 9 bases. Germline V gene lookup returns CDR1 LGHNA and CDR2 YSLEER. J was trimmed by 4 bases and V by 1 base; bases with no gene match: 7. The CDR3 is made up of 16 amino acids. The CDR3 sequence: CASSQGAAGGGETQYF. The CDR3 DNA reads TGCGCCAGCAGCCAAGGAGCAGCGGGAGGCGGAGAGACCCAGTACTTC.

This chain joins TRBV28 and TRBJ2-3, with D tentatively TRBD1 (5 bases). Per germline, CDR1 MDHEN and CDR2 SYDVKM. The germline V and J ends were trimmed by 5 bases and 0 bases, with 18 bases remaining between them. The length of the CDR3 is 17 residues. The CDR3 reads CASSPLGLGPSTDTQYF. For the CDR3, the DNA is TGTGCCAGCAGTCCTCTGGGGCTAGGCCCTAGCACAGATACGCAGTATTTT.

This clone came up many times. This chain's CDR3 is CASSYTVTGELFF. The CDR3 DNA reads TGTGCCAGCAGTTACACAGTAACCGGGGAGCTGTTTTTT. The rearrangement uses TRBV6-2 or TRBV6-3 and TRBJ2-2; D uncertain. Per the germline V gene, CDR1 is MNHEY and CDR2 is SVGEGT. The CDR3 extends over 13 amino acids. The ends were cut back, 2 bases at V and 5 bases at J, with 6 bases in the middle.

The rearrangement uses TRBV9 and TRBJ1-2; 8 positions agree with TRBD1. The CDR3 has 14 amino acids. J lost 4 bases, V lost 4 bases, and 6 bases had no gene match. Germline V gene data show CDR1 as SGDLS and CDR2 as YYNGEE. DNA of the CDR3: TGTGCCAGCAGCCCCCAGGGGGCTGCCTATGGCTACACCTTC. It encodes CASSPQGAAYGYTF.

The V call is TRBV18, the J call TRBJ2-1, with D possibly matching TRBD1 (5 bases). Germline lookup yields CDR1 KGHSH and CDR2 LQKENI. Deletions cut 1 base from V and 2 bases from J, with 12 bases between. The CDR3 contains 16 residues. The CDR3 nucleotides read TGTGCCAGCTCACCACGGGAAGGGGCCGCCTACAATGAGCAGTTCTTC. Translating it yields CASSPREGAAYNEQFF.

The chain has TRBV4-3 and TRBJ2-1; D gene uncertain. V lost 3 bases to trimming and J lost 0 bases, with 9 bases between them. Germline loops: CDR1 LGHNA, CDR2 YSLEER. The CDR3 sequence is 15 residues long. The CDR3 sequence: CASSQPVGSYNEQFF. The DNA for the CDR3 is TGCGCCAGCAGCCAGCCGGTCGGCTCCTACAATGAGCAGTTCTTC.

The V and J genes are TRBV11-2 and TRBJ2-5, with 14 bases aligning to TRBD2. V lost 5 bases to trimming and J lost 4 bases; unmatched junction nucleotides: 6. The CDR3 is 16 amino acids. The germline V gene has CDR1 SGHAT and CDR2 FQNNGV. CDR3 nucleotides: TGTGCCAGCAGCATCGGGACTAGCGGGAGTGGAGAGACCCAGTACTTC. This gives the protein CASSIGTSGSGETQYF.